The 13 T cell receptor beta chains below were found in one sample sequenced in a study of shared clonotypes between healthy human individuals. Profiling relied on immunoSEQ multiplex PCR, and the TCRdb table lists in-frame clones only, not all of them. The data show 1.5 million to 1.9 million clones, 95% to 99% seen once. The sample was naive CD4+ T cells sorted from blood. The subset: CD45RA+ positively selected. The receptors here all came from a man aged 25 to 40 in good health.

The genes are TRBV27 and TRBJ2-1, with 9 nucleotides matching TRBD1. CDR3 length: 14 amino acids. CDR1 and CDR2 (germline): MNHEY, SMNVEV (reference sequence). With V trimmed by 5 bases and J by 8 bases, 7 bases remained unmatched. In DNA form, the CDR3 reads TGTGCCAGCAGTAAACGGGACAGGGTGTATGAGCAGTTCTTC. Its translation is CASSKRDRVYEQFF.

The chain recombines TRBV10-3 with TRBJ2-6, with a weak D call TRBD1 (6 bases). CDR1 ENHRY and CDR2 SYGVKD come from the germline V gene. This CDR3 spans 18 amino acids. Deletions cut 4 bases from V and 0 bases from J, with 16 bases between. For the CDR3, the DNA is TGTGCCATCAGTGTGGGGACACGCGGCATCTCTGGGGCCAACGTCCTGACTTTC. This gives the protein CAISVGTRGISGANVLTF.

Note on this clone: The sample contains more than one DNA sequence encoding this CDR3. The V gene is TRBV11-2, the J gene TRBJ1-1; perhaps TRBD1 as D (5 bases). CDR1 SGHAT and CDR2 FQNNGV come from the germline V gene. This CDR3 comprises 14 residues. Trimming removed 5 bases from V and 1 base from J, with 11 bases in between. The CDR3 DNA reads TGTGCCAGCAGCACCGGGACTGCGAACACTGAAGCTTTCTTT. Translation: CASSTGTANTEAFF.

To note about this clone: The sample contains more than one DNA sequence encoding this CDR3. This sequence joins TRBV18 and TRBJ2-7; D ambiguous. Germline CDR1 KGHSH, CDR2 LQKENI. Trimming shortened V by 2 bases and J by 0 bases, and 5 bases separated the two germline ends. The CDR3 runs 13 residues. Here the CDR3 reads CASSPRVSYEQYF. The CDR3 nucleotides read TGTGCCAGCTCACCAAGGGTCTCCTACGAGCAGTACTTC.

The V call is TRBV27, the J call TRBJ2-5; maybe TRBD2 (5 bases). The germline V and J ends were trimmed by 2 bases and 1 base, with 11 bases remaining between them. The CDR3 loop spans 15 amino acids. Germline V gene data show CDR1 as MNHEY and CDR2 as SMNVEV (reference sequence). The CDR3 loop reads CASSLGGPAQETQYF. CDR3 coding DNA: TGTGCCAGCAGTTTAGGAGGACCGGCCCAAGAGACCCAGTACTTC.

The gene calls are TRBV20-1 and TRBJ1-1; D not resolved. Germline lookup yields CDR1 DFQATT and CDR2 SNEGSKA (reference sequence). CDR3 length: 11 amino acids. V lost 5 bases and J 11 bases, leaving 15 bases between the germline ends. CDR3 bases: TGCAGTGCTGCAAGGACCACGGAGGCTTTCTTT. Amino acids: CSAARTTEAFF.

V gene TRBV11-3 combines with J gene TRBJ2-1; the D is unclear. V lost 1 base and J lost 1, with 5 bases in between. CDR1 and CDR2 (germline): SGHNT, YENEEA. This CDR3 contains 14 residues. The CDR3, as DNA: TGTGCCAGCAGCTTAGCGCCGTCCTACAATGAGCAGTTCTTC. This sequence encodes CASSLAPSYNEQFF.

The rearrangement links TRBV14 to TRBJ2-1; TRBD2 matches 8 bases. The V gene's germline CDR1 is SGHDN and CDR2 FVKESK. The CDR3 is made up of 16 amino acids. Trimming cost V 4 bases and J 0 bases; bases outside gene matches: 5. The CDR3 sequence: CASSPWLAGSYNEQFF. CDR3 sequence (DNA): TGTGCCAGCAGCCCCTGGCTAGCGGGCTCCTACAATGAGCAGTTCTTC.

The V and J genes are TRBV9 and TRBJ2-4; 10 bases match TRBD2. Unmatched junction bases numbered 3, after V lost 0 bases and J lost 6 bases. The CDR3 is 15 amino acids. Germline V gene sequence: CDR1 SGDLS, CDR2 YYNGEE. Here the CDR3 DNA reads TGTGCCAGCAGCGTAGGGAGACTAGCGGGAAACATTCAGTACTTC. It yields the protein CASSVGRLAGNIQYF.

V usage is TRBV20-1 and J usage is TRBJ2-1; D call uncertain. This CDR3 comprises 11 residues. The ends were cut back, 4 bases at V and 8 bases at J, with 9 bases in the middle. Per germline, CDR1 DFQATT and CDR2 SNEGSKA (reference sequence). CDR3: CSATRWDEQFF. The CDR3 region has the DNA TGCAGTGCTACCCGATGGGATGAGCAGTTCTTC.

The rearrangement uses TRBV7-2 and TRBJ2-2; D not certain. The CDR3 extends over 13 amino acids. Germline loops: CDR1 SGHTA, CDR2 FQGNSA. V shed 1 base and J shed 5 bases, with 5 bases lying between them. The CDR3 nucleotides are TGTGCCAGCAGCTTAGACCAGACCGGGGAGCTGTTTTTT. This codes for CASSLDQTGELFF.

This clone was detected once. This chain links TRBV10-1 with TRBJ2-7, with D tentatively TRBD2 (6 bases). Germline CDR1 WNHNN, CDR2 SYGVQD (reference sequence). This CDR3 contains 15 residues. The ends were cut back, 1 base at V and 2 bases at J, with 12 bases in the middle. DNA of the CDR3: TGCGCCAGCAGTGAGTTGGGGGACTCCCCCTACGAGCAGTACTTC. It yields the protein CASSELGDSPYEQYF.

The rearrangement uses TRBV11-2 and TRBJ1-1, with no clear D. V lost 3 bases to trimming and J lost 0 bases, with 14 bases between them. The CDR3 sequence is 16 residues long. Germline assignment: CDR1 SGHAT and CDR2 FQNNGV. The CDR3: CASSFGSGALNTEAFF. CDR3 nucleotide sequence: TGTGCCAGCAGCTTTGGGTCAGGCGCTTTGAACACTGAAGCTTTCTTT. Using reference TRBV11-2 and TRBJ1-1 for the parts outside the CDR3, the full variable domain is EAGVAQSPRYKIIEKRQSVAFWCNPISGHATLYWYQQILGQGPKLLIQFQNNGVVDDSQLPKDRFSAERLKGVDSTLKIQPAKLEDSAVYLCASSFGSGALNTEAFFGQGTRLTVV.